The entry that follows covers one TCR beta chain sequence. Its antigen has not been determined. The sample holds no much larger clone one base away, and base qualities are not on file. The data derive from a study of blood T cell repertoires in COVID-19 (TCRdb year 2020). In the study overall: Samples from collaborators originated in the United States, Italy and Spain and spanned both the acute and convalescent phases of COVID-19. Subjects who had been exposed to COVID-19, were actively infected with it, or had recovered from it provided the deeply sampled blood TCRbeta repertoires that made up the dataset. Samples were obtained from the ongoing ImmuneRACE study (first 160 participants) and from 1,254 subjects provided by 6 global collaborators. Where available, HLA class I and class II types were taken from metadata supplied by the sample provider and were not determined by assay-based typing. The repertoires were made available in a free public database intended to serve as a resource for research on the immune response to SARS-CoV-2. The material from the prospective study consisted of cDNA or gDNA derived from T cells, B-cell-depleted T cells, or PBMCs. The sample metadata nearly always contained a de-identified subject ID, COVID-19 status, age in years and sex.

V is clipped by 4 bases and J by 5 bases, and the sequence between their germline boundaries is 14 bases long. Based on the germline V gene, the CDR1 and CDR2 sequences are SGHRS and YFSETQ. The CDR3 spans 14 residues, from the cysteine through the phenylalanine. The CDR3 DNA has 42 bases and is translated from base 1. Enrolling through a virtual design, the prospective study's participants ranged in age from roughly 18 to 95 years and lived across more than 20 United States geographic areas. In the prospective study, cohorts were assigned on the basis of participant-reported clinical history obtained from a screening survey and a study questionnaire. For ImmuneRACE Cohort 3, a participant was defined as recovered based on two consecutive negative NP/OP PCR tests, clearance by a healthcare professional, or resolution of symptoms. Mobile phlebotomists in the prospective study collected whole blood, serum and a nasopharyngeal or oropharyngeal swab from every participant. Additional blood draws and questionnaires over a 2-month period could optionally be provided by prospective study participants. Prospective study blood samples were shipped either frozen or at room temperature before DNA extraction.

What the authors observed across the whole study: The quantity of clinical and demographic metadata differed by source and by participant and was supplied without curation.

TCRbeta CDR3 regions were amplified from genomic DNA using the immunoSEQ Assay, a bias-controlled multiplex PCR. Under the source paper's analysis protocol: The number of nucleated cells in each sample was estimated by amplification of reference gene primers within the assay. To quantify the absolute abundance of each unique TCRbeta CDR3 rearrangement, sequence reads were collapsed and filtered. For each sample, productive Simpson clonality was calculated by taking the square root of Simpson's diversity index across productive rearrangements. As stored in TCRdb, this immuneACCESS dataset retains in-frame rearrangements with V and J assigned. A fraction of the clones does not appear; measured against another copy, unresolved V genes explain less than half of the discrepancy, and the remainder lacks a known reason. That table furnishes V, J and clone size, whereas the DNA furnished D and trimming. This sample is represented by some 220,000 clones; less than 90% of them were singletons. The top ten clones comprise 2.5% to 3% of the sample.

The V and J segments used are TRBV5-1 and TRBJ2-3, and perhaps TRBD1 as D gene, on 6 matching bases. This clonotype originated in a woman aged 25 to 39 who had recovered from COVID-19. Specimen: PBMCs or T cells enriched from blood (not recorded which). DNA sequence: TGCGCCAGCAGCCTGGGGGCGAGAAGAGATACGCAGTATTTT. The resulting protein is CASSLGARRDTQYF.